The text below deals with one T cell receptor (beta chain). Its antigen is unidentified. Germline-derived CDR1 and CDR2 are MNHEY and SMNVEV (reference sequence). V gave up 5 bases and J gave up 2 bases, with 9 bases separating them. This CDR3 has 13 residues. This record comes from a study of cytomegalovirus exposure and HLA in healthy donors. Study-level information: Caucasian-associated ancestry cluster membership applied to around 80% of approximately 420 genotyped donors.

Study conclusions and caveats: Reportedly, cytomegalovirus status was diagnosed with high sensitivity and specificity. In a later analysis, an Asian-associated ancestry cluster reportedly showed fewer N-insertions than the roughly 650-donor mean.

60 Vbeta and 13 Jbeta primers were used in PCR. Assay: immunoSEQ multiplex PCR; the TCRdb copy retains only in-frame clones and omits some. The sample consists of 82,000 or so clones, about 9.4% of them appearing once. At the time of sampling, donors were nominally healthy, though unrecorded immune exposures were likely. The V call is TRBV27, the J call TRBJ1-2; the D is unclear. The sequencing input was PBMCs. The sequence derives from a man aged 60 to 69 in good health and CMV-seropositive. The CDR3 DNA reads TGTGCCAGCAGTCAAGGGAGGAACTATGGCTACACCTTC. Translated, it gives CASSQGRNYGYTF.